This T cell receptor beta chain was observed in a study of T cells in Graves' hyperthyroidism and ophthalmopathy. The TCR beta CDR3 regions underwent amplification using RNA transcripts as the source. TCR CDR3 regions were first amplified by RT-PCR with HTBI primers. TCRdb re-called the multiplex PCR reads with MiXCR, one entry per CDR3 protein. Among roughly 500,000 distinct CDR3 sequences, around 43% were seen once, and the ten largest hold about two fifths. Germline CDR1 SEHNR, CDR2 FQNEAQ (reference sequence). The CDR3 runs 15 residues. V trimming: 4 bases; J trimming: 3 bases; junction bases outside the gene matches: 8.

Material for sequencing was peripheral blood or thyroid tissue (not recorded which). The clonotype was recovered from an adult woman with Graves' disease, either hyperthyroidism or ophthalmopathy (not recorded which). This sequence joins TRBV7-9 and TRBJ1-2, with TRBD1 matching 7 bases. As DNA, the CDR3 is TGTGCCAGCAGCTCCGACAGGGCGGAGGACTATGGCTACACCTTC. Protein product: CASSSDRAEDYGYTF.